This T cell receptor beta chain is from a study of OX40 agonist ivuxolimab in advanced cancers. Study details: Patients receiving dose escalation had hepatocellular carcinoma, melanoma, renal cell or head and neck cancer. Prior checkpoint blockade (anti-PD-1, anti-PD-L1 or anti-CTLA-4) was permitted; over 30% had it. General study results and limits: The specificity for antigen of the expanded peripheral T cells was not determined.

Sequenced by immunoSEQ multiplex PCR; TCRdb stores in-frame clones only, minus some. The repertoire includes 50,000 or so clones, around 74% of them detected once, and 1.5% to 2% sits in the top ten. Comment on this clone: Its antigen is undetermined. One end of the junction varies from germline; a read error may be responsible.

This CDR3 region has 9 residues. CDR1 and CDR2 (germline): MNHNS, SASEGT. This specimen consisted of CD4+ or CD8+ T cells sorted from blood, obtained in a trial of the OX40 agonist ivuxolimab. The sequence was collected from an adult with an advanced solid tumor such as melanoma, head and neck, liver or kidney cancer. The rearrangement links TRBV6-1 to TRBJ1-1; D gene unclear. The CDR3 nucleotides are TGTGCCAGCAGGAACCCGGTGGTCTTT. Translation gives CASRNPVVF.